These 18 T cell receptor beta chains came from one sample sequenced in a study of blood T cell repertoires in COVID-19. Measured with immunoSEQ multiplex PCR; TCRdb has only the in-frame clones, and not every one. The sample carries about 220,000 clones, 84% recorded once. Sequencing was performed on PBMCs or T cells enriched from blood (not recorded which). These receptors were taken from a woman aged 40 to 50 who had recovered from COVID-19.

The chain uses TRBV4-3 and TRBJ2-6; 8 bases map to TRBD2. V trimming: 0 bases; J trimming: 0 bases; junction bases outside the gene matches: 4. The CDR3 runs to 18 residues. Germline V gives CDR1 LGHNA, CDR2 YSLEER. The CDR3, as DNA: TGCGCCAGCAGCCAAGATGTCGCGGGGGGCTCTGGGGCCAACGTCCTGACTTTC. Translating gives CASSQDVAGGSGANVLTF.

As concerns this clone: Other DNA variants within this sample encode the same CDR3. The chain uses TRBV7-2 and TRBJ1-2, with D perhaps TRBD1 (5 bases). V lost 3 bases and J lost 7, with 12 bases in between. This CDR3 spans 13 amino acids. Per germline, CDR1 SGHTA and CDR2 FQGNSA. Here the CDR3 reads CASSLGGGAGYTF. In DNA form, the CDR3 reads TGTGCCAGCAGCTTGGGGGGGGGAGCTGGCTACACCTTC.

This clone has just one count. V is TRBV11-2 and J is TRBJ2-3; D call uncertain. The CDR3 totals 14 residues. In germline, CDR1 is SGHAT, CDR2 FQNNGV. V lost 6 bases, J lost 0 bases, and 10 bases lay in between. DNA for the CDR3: TGTGCCAGCAGATCCCTAAGTAGCACAGATACGCAGTATTTT. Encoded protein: CASRSLSSTDTQYF. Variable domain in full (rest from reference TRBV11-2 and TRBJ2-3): EAGVAQSPRYKIIEKRQSVAFWCNPISGHATLYWYQQILGQGPKLLIQFQNNGVVDDSQLPKDRFSAERLKGVDSTLKIQPAKLEDSAVYLCASRSLSSTDTQYFGPGTRLTVL.

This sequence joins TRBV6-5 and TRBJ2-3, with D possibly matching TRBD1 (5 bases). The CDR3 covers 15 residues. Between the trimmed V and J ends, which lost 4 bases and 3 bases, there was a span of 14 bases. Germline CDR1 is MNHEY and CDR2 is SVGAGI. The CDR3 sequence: CASSSQDTLTDTQYF. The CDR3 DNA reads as TGTGCCAGCAGTTCGCAGGACACCCTAACAGATACGCAGTATTTT.

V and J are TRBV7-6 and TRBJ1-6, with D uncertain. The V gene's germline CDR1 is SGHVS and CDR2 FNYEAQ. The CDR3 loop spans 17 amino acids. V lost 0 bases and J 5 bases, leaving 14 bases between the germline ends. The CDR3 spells CASSLARSFGDNSPLHF. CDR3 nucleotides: TGTGCCAGCAGCTTAGCGCGATCTTTCGGAGATAATTCACCCCTCCACTTT. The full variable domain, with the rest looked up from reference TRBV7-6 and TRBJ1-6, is GAGVSQSPRYKVTKRGQDVALRCDPISGHVSLYWYRQALGQGPEFLTYFNYEAQQDKSGLPNDRFSAERPEGSISTLTIQRTEQRDSAMYRCASSLARSFGDNSPLHFGNGTRLTVT.

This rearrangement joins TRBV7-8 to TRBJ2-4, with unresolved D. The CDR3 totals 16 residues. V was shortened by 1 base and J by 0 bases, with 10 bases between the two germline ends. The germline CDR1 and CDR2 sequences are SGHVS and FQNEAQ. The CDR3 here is CASSLGRSLAKNIQYF. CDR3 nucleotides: TGTGCCAGCAGCTTAGGACGGAGCCTAGCCAAAAACATTCAGTACTTC.

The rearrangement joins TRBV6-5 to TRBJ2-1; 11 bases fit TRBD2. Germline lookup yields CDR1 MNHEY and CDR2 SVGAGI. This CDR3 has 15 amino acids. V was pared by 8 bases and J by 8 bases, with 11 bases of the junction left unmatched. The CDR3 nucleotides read TGTGCCAGCGGACAACTAGCGGGAGAGAACGATGAGCAGTTCTTC. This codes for CASGQLAGENDEQFF.

CDR3 nucleotide sequence: TGTGCCAGCAGCTTAAGTTGGACAGAAGCTTTCTTT. It yields the protein CASSLSWTEAFF. The chain has TRBV7-9 and TRBJ1-1; D possibly corresponds to TRBD1 (5 bases). The CDR3 length is 12 residues. Trimming stripped 2 bases from V and 8 bases from J, with 9 bases between. Germline V CDR1 and CDR2: SEHNR, FQNEAQ (reference sequence). The variable domain in full, with the rest retrieved from reference TRBV7-9 and TRBJ1-1, is DTGVSQNPRHKITKRGQNVTFRCDPISEHNRLYWYRQTLGQGPEFLTYFQNEAQLEKSRLLSDRFSAERPKGSFSTLEIQRTEQGDSAMYLCASSLSWTEAFFGQGTRLTVV.

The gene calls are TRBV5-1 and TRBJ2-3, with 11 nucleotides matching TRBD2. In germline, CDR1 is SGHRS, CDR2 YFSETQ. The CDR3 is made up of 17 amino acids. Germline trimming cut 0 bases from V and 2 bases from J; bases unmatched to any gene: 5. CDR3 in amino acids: CASSLEGGLADTDTQYF. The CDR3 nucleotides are TGCGCCAGCAGCTTGGAGGGGGGACTAGCGGACACAGATACGCAGTATTTT. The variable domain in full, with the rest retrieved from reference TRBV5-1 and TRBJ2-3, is KAGVTQTPRYLIKTRGQQVTLSCSPISGHRSVSWYQQTPGQGLQFLFEYFSETQRNKGNFPGRFSGRQFSNSRSEMNVSTLELGDSALYLCASSLEGGLADTDTQYFGPGTRLTVL.

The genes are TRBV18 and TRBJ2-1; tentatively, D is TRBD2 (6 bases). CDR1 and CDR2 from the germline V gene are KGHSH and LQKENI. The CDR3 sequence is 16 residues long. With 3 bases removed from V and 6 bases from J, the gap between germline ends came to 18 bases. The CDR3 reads CASSPEWGIGGNEQFF. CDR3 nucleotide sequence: TGTGCCAGCTCACCCGAATGGGGGATCGGGGGCAATGAGCAGTTCTTC.

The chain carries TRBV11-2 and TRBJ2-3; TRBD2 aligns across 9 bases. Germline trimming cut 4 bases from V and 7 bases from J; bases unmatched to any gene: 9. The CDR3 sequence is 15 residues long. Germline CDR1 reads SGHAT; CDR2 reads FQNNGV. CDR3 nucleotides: TGTGCCAGCAGCTCGGTTGGGAGCGGGAGGTATACGCAGTATTTT. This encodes CASSSVGSGRYTQYF.

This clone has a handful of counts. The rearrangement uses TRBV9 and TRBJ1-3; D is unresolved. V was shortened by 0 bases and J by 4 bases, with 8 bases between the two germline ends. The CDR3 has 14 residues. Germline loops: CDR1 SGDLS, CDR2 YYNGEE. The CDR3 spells CASSVGGRGNTIYF. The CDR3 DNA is TGTGCCAGCAGCGTAGGTGGCAGAGGAAACACCATATATTTT.

The CDR3 DNA is TGTGCCAGCAGCTTCTCTGGAGGGAGACAAGAGACCCAGTACTTC. It codes for CASSFSGGRQETQYF. The rearrangement uses TRBV7-9 and TRBJ2-5, with D possibly matching TRBD2 (6 bases). Germline-derived CDR1 and CDR2 are SEHNR and FQNEAQ (reference sequence). The CDR3 runs to 15 residues. Trimming shortened V by 3 bases and J by 2 bases, and 13 bases separated the two germline ends.

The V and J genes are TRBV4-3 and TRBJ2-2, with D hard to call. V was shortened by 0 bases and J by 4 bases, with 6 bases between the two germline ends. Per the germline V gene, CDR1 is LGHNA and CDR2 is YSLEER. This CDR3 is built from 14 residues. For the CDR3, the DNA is TGCGCCAGCAGCCAAGAATTTCTCACCGGGGAGCTGTTTTTT. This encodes CASSQEFLTGELFF.

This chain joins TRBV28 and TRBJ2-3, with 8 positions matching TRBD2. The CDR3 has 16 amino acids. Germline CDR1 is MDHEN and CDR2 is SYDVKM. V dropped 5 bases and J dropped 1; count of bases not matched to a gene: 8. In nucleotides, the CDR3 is TGTGCCAGCAGTCCTGCCACGGGGGGGGGCACAGATACGCAGTATTTT. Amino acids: CASSPATGGGTDTQYF.

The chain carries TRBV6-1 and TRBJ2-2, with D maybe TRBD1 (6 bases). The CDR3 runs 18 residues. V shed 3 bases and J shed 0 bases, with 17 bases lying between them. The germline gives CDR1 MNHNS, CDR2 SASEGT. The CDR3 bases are TGTGCCAGCAGTGACGGATTGGGGGCTAGAGCGAACACCGGGGAGCTGTTTTTT. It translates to CASSDGLGARANTGELFF.

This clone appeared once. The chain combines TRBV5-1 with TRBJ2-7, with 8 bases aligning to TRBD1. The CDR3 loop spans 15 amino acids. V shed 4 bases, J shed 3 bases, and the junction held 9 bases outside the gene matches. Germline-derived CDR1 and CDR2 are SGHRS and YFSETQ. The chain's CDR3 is CASSPKDRAIYEQYF. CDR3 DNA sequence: TGCGCCAGCAGCCCAAAGGACAGGGCAATCTACGAGCAGTACTTC.

The CDR3 loop reads CASSEADRGLLGYTF. The CDR3 nucleotides are TGTGCCAGCAGTGAAGCGGACAGGGGGCTTTTAGGCTACACCTTC. The J gene is TRBJ1-2, the V gene TRBV6-1, with 11 bases fitting TRBD1. The CDR3 totals 15 residues. Germline assignment: CDR1 MNHNS and CDR2 SASEGT. The V segment lost 0 bases and the J segment 8 bases; nucleotides outside the gene matches: 5.